The T cell receptor beta chain under discussion was sequenced for a study of T cells in Graves' hyperthyroidism and ophthalmopathy. Points from the study as a whole: Blood held most thyroid clonotypes expanded above 0.001 frequency.

Germline V CDR1 and CDR2: SGHRS, YFSETQ. J lost 4 bases, V lost 2 bases, and 17 bases had no gene match. The CDR3 consists of 20 residues. Remarks on this clonotype: The antigen remains undetermined.

Using RNA transcripts as the source, TCR beta CDR3 regions were amplified. The HTBI set primed first-round TCR CDR3 RT-PCR. TCRdb reanalysed the multiplex PCR reads using MiXCR and keeps one entry per CDR3 protein. The profile shows about half a million distinct CDR3 sequences, roughly 20% of them singletons. The J gene is TRBJ2-5, the V gene TRBV5-1, with 13 bases matching TRBD2. The sample was blood. The sequence came from a man aged 18-30 years with Graves' hyperthyroidism. CDR3 DNA sequence: TGCGCCAGCAGCTTAGGACTAGCGGGAGTCCCGAAGAAAGTACGAGAGACCCAGTACTTC. Protein sequence: CASSLGLAGVPKKVRETQYF.